The clone carrying this T cell receptor beta chain was found many times. Its cognate antigen is unknown. TCRdb reanalysed the RACE reads using MiXCR and keeps one entry per CDR3 protein. The sample lists about 51,000 distinct CDR3 sequences; 9.4% were seen once. The record originates from a study of human T cells and chemical hapten exposure. Study details: Patches that contained 0.01% DPC were applied to the upper back and read at 6 days.

Study findings and constraints: DPC sensitization left the count of TCRs above 1 in 1000 unchanged. Patch test score tracked positively with PT1 expanded TCR counts.

The time point was: pre-sensitization, week 0. Treatment of the sample: therapeutic diphenylcyclopropenone sensitization with weekly scalp DPC. V was clipped by 1 base and J by 0 bases; unmatched bases: 2. The CDR3 is 16 residues long. Germline V gene lookup returns CDR1 LGHNA and CDR2 YSLEER. The sequence was collected from a woman in her forties with alopecia areata. Some clones in this sample may be carry-over from other donors' samples. This specimen was whole blood, taken in connection with sensitization to the hapten diphenylcyclopropenone (DPC). The chain couples TRBV4-3 to TRBJ2-3; TRBD2 agrees at 9 bases. CDR3 sequence reads: CASSQVAGESTDTQYF. The CDR3 bases are TGCGCCAGCAGCCAAGTAGCGGGGGAAAGCACAGATACGCAGTATTTT.